The clone carrying this TCR beta chain has only a few counts. Deletions cut 5 bases from V and 0 bases from J, with 19 bases between. Germline CDR1 reads ENHRY; CDR2 reads SYGVKD. The CDR3 consists of 17 residues. TCRdb keeps only in-frame clones here, not all; method: immunoSEQ multiplex PCR. This sample yields approximately 160,000 clones, of which approximately 79% are seen a single time; 7.3% belongs to the top ten. This record comes from a study of blood T cell repertoires in COVID-19. The sequenced sample was PBMCs or T cells enriched from blood (not recorded which). The TCR was taken from a man aged 45-60 years who had recovered from COVID-19. V is TRBV10-3 and J is TRBJ1-2; D is possibly TRBD1 (6 bases). CDR3 sequence: CAISHKWTAKSNYGYTF. The CDR3 region has the DNA TGTGCCATCAGTCATAAATGGACAGCGAAGTCTAACTATGGCTACACCTTC.